Following are 30 T cell receptor beta chains from one sample sequenced in a study of OX40 agonist ivuxolimab in advanced cancers. Receptor amplification or capture employed the immunoSEQ multiplex PCR assay. TCRdb carries this immuneACCESS record with in-frame sequences only. Its versions omit some clonotypes, under half of them owing to an unresolved V gene in the studies checked, with the rest unexplained. The sample profile shows approximately 67,000 clones; approximately 85% of them were found once. The leading ten clones occupy around 2% of the sample. The sequencing here drew on CD4+ or CD8+ T cells sorted from blood, taken in a trial of the OX40 agonist ivuxolimab. The source of these receptors is an adult with an advanced solid tumor such as melanoma, head and neck, liver or kidney cancer.

V gene TRBV5-1 combines with J gene TRBJ2-5, with D perhaps being TRBD1 or TRBD2 (5 bases each). The CDR3 contains 15 residues. Germline values: CDR1 SGHRS, CDR2 YFSETQ. Deletions cut 4 bases from V and 3 bases from J, with 16 bases between. Here the CDR3 DNA reads TGCGCCAGCAGCAGCGCCGGGACCGAAGAAGAGACCCAGTACTTC. Its protein is CASSSAGTEEETQYF.

This clone has a handful of counts. The V call is TRBV2, the J call TRBJ2-5, with 8 bases aligning to TRBD2. The CDR3 runs 15 residues. Trimming cost V 7 bases and J 1 base; bases outside gene matches: 8. From germline, CDR1 is SNHLY and CDR2 FYNNEI. The CDR3 nucleotides read TGTGCCAGCAAGGGCGGGAGGAACCTCCAAGAGACCCAGTACTTC. It is translated as CASKGGRNLQETQYF.

The chain has TRBV6-1 and TRBJ2-2; 9 nucleotides line up with TRBD2. The CDR3 has 14 residues. J gave up 4 bases and V 5 bases, and 2 bases lay outside the gene matches. The V gene's germline CDR1 is MNHNS and CDR2 SASEGT. CDR3 sequence reads: CASSLAGATGELFF. The CDR3 nucleotides are TGTGCCAGCAGTTTAGCGGGAGCCACCGGGGAGCTGTTTTTT.

J is TRBJ1-2 and V is TRBV5-1; D gene uncertain. The germline gives CDR1 SGHRS, CDR2 YFSETQ. The germline V and J ends were trimmed by 1 base and 0 bases, with 7 bases remaining between them. The CDR3 spans 14 residues. CDR3: CASSLQDANYGYTF. CDR3 bases: TGCGCCAGCAGCTTGCAGGACGCTAACTATGGCTACACCTTC. The whole variable domain, filled in from reference TRBV5-1 and TRBJ1-2, reads KAGVTQTPRYLIKTRGQQVTLSCSPISGHRSVSWYQQTPGQGLQFLFEYFSETQRNKGNFPGRFSGRQFSNSRSEMNVSTLELGDSALYLCASSLQDANYGYTFGSGTRLTVV.

The rearrangement links TRBV6-5 to TRBJ1-1, with D perhaps TRBD1 (5 bases). Germline lookup yields CDR1 MNHEY and CDR2 SVGAGI. V was shortened by 8 bases and J by 1 base, with 14 bases between the two germline ends. CDR3 length: 14 amino acids. DNA of the CDR3: TGTGCCAGCGGGGGGAGAACAGGGAACACTGAAGCTTTCTTT. Its translation is CASGGRTGNTEAFF.

The chain combines TRBV29-1 with TRBJ1-2, with D possibly TRBD1 on 5 matching bases. The V gene lost 2 bases and the J gene lost 6 bases, with 7 bases spanning the gap. Germline CDR1 and CDR2: SQVTM and ANQGSEA. The CDR3 runs 11 residues. As DNA, the CDR3 is TGCAGCGTTGAAAGGGGTAATGGCTACACCTTC. Encoded protein: CSVERGNGYTF.

The chain couples TRBV7-2 to TRBJ2-3; the D gene is possibly TRBD2 (5 bases). Trimming cost V 5 bases and J 11 bases, with 14 bases left between them. CDR1 and CDR2 from the germline V gene are SGHTA and FQGNSA. The CDR3 spans 12 residues. In nucleotides, the CDR3 is TGTGCCAGCAGCGGACCGGGTCGGGGGCAGTATTTT. As protein: CASSGPGRGQYF.

The chain carries TRBV18 and TRBJ1-2; TRBD1 aligns across 9 bases. Germline CDR1 KGHSH, CDR2 LQKENI. CDR3 length: 15 amino acids. V lost 5 bases, J lost 4 bases, and 8 bases stayed unmatched. The CDR3 reads CASSGTGTGTYGYTF. The CDR3 DNA reads as TGTGCCAGCTCAGGGACCGGGACAGGGACCTATGGCTACACCTTC.

This chain connects TRBV28 to TRBJ1-4; TRBD1 agrees at 9 bases. CDR3 size: 16 residues. CDR1 is MDHEN and CDR2 is SYDVKM in the germline V gene. V lost 5 bases to trimming and J lost 6 bases; unmatched junction nucleotides: 10. CDR3 sequence reads: CASSNSGTGQDEKLFF. The CDR3 coding sequence is TGTGCCAGCAGTAACTCCGGGACAGGGCAGGATGAAAAACTGTTTTTT.

This clone was seen more than once but under ten times. The J gene is TRBJ1-2, the V gene TRBV12-5; 9 nucleotides agree with TRBD1. Unmatched junction bases numbered 8, after V lost 6 bases and J lost 6 bases. CDR1 is LGHNT, CDR2 FRNRAP, per germline. The CDR3 is 14 amino acids. The CDR3, as DNA: TGTGCTAGTGGGAGCCGGGACAGGGCGGATGGCTACACCTTC. Translating gives CASGSRDRADGYTF.

This clone was observed once. The V gene is TRBV9, the J gene TRBJ1-6; D perhaps matches TRBD1 (6 bases). The V end was cut by 3 bases, the J end by 8 bases, with 12 bases between. Germline CDR1 is SGDLS and CDR2 is YYNGEE. The CDR3 has 14 amino acids. CDR3 loop: CASSAPGGHSPLHF. CDR3 DNA: TGTGCCAGCAGCGCCCCGGGGGGGCATTCACCCCTCCACTTT.

The V and J genes are TRBV9 and TRBJ1-3; D remains unclear. The CDR3 has 16 amino acids. Trimming removed 0 bases from V and 4 bases from J, with 14 bases in between. Germline loops: CDR1 SGDLS, CDR2 YYNGEE. The CDR3 sequence is CASSVGSTNLGNTIYF. CDR3 coding DNA: TGTGCCAGCAGCGTAGGATCGACGAACTTGGGAAACACCATATATTTT. The full variable domain, with the rest looked up from reference TRBV9 and TRBJ1-3, is DSGVTQTPKHLITATGQRVTLRCSPRSGDLSVYWYQQSLDQGLQFLIQYYNGEERAKGNILERFSAQQFPDLHSELNLSSLELGDSALYFCASSVGSTNLGNTIYFGEGSWLTVV.

The CDR3 nucleotides are TGTGCCAGCTGGCAGGGTTATACAGATACGCAGTATTTT. Translation: CASWQGYTDTQYF. The J gene is TRBJ2-3, the V gene TRBV28; D is possibly TRBD1 (5 bases). In germline, CDR1 is MDHEN, CDR2 SYDVKM. The CDR3 loop spans 13 amino acids. Trimming left V 8 bases short and J 3 bases short, with 12 bases between.

The chain is built from TRBV5-1 and TRBJ2-7, with 9 bases fitting TRBD2. CDR1 and CDR2 (germline): SGHRS, YFSETQ. The CDR3 has 15 residues. J gave up 2 bases and V 1 base, and 4 bases lay outside the gene matches. CDR3 nucleotides: TGCGCCAGCAGCTTGTACCTAGCGGGGACCTACGAGCAGTACTTC. Amino acids: CASSLYLAGTYEQYF.

The chain is built from TRBV6-5 and TRBJ1-1; D possibly corresponds to TRBD1 (5 bases). The CDR3 contains 14 residues. V was pared by 4 bases and J by 2 bases, with 11 bases between. Germline CDR1 reads MNHEY; CDR2 reads SVGAGI. The CDR3 protein is CASSSLGVNTEAFF. Written as DNA, the CDR3 is TGTGCCAGCAGTTCACTAGGGGTAAACACTGAAGCTTTCTTT.

This rearrangement joins TRBV18 to TRBJ1-6; 8 bases fit TRBD1. V shed 6 bases, J shed 11 bases, and the junction held 9 bases outside the gene matches. Germline V gives CDR1 KGHSH, CDR2 LQKENI. The CDR3 has 14 residues. The CDR3 sequence is CASSEGQGLTPLHF. As DNA, the CDR3 is TGTGCCAGCTCGGAAGGACAGGGCTTGACACCCCTCCACTTT.

The chain employs TRBV5-4 and TRBJ2-7, with D perhaps matching TRBD1 (7 bases). V was cut by 0 bases and J by 4 bases, with 11 bases left in between. This CDR3 spans 14 amino acids. Looked up from germline, CDR1 is SGHNT and CDR2 is YYREEE (reference sequence). As DNA, the CDR3 is TGTGCCAGCAGCTTGGCCGGGGGACAGTACGAGCAGTACTTC. Amino acid sequence: CASSLAGGQYEQYF.

The rearrangement links TRBV19 to TRBJ1-1; D not resolved. Germline V gene lookup returns CDR1 LNHDA and CDR2 SQIVND (reference sequence). V lost 5 bases to trimming and J lost 0 bases, with 1 base between them. The CDR3 covers 11 residues. For the CDR3, the DNA is TGTGCCAGTAGTCTGAACACTGAAGCTTTCTTT. Its protein product is CASSLNTEAFF.

The table lists this clone with a few counts. The chain has TRBV5-4 and TRBJ1-5, with unresolved D. CDR3 length equals 16 residues. Germline assignment: CDR1 SGHNT and CDR2 YYREEE (reference sequence). The V and J ends lost 1 base and 0 bases respectively, with 11 bases between them. The CDR3 region is CASSLSEQPSNQPQHF. In nucleotides, the CDR3 is TGTGCCAGCAGCTTGTCCGAACAGCCTAGCAATCAGCCCCAGCATTTT.

The chain couples TRBV19 to TRBJ2-6; tentative D call: TRBD1 (5 bases). V was shortened by 2 bases and J by 2 bases, with 13 bases between the two germline ends. Per germline, CDR1 LNHDA and CDR2 SQIVND (reference sequence). The CDR3 contains 17 residues. CDR3: CASSIQGFRTGANVLTF. The DNA for the CDR3 is TGTGCCAGTAGTATACAGGGATTTAGAACTGGGGCCAACGTCCTGACTTTC.

This chain uses TRBV10-2 with TRBJ2-2; 10 bases line up with TRBD2. Germline-derived CDR1 and CDR2 are WSHSY and SAAADI. The CDR3 contains 16 residues. V was clipped by 5 bases and J by 7 bases; unmatched bases: 10. The CDR3 DNA is TGCGCCAGCAGTTCGTCTAGCGGGAGCAACGGCGGGGAGCTGTTTTTT. The encoded protein is CASSSSSGSNGGELFF.

The V call is TRBV7-9, the J call TRBJ2-5; the D gene is possibly TRBD1 (5 bases). CDR3 length equals 12 residues. Trimming took 8 bases from V and 5 from J, leaving 12 bases between them. Germline CDR1 reads SEHNR; CDR2 reads FQNEAQ (reference sequence). CDR3 sequence (DNA): TGTGCCAGCGGTGGGGCCTGGGAGACCCAGTACTTC. As protein: CASGGAWETQYF.

This clone has only a few counts. V usage is TRBV5-4 and J usage is TRBJ1-2; TRBD1 matches 10 bases. V was pared by 4 bases and J by 8 bases, with 8 bases of the junction left unmatched. This CDR3 has 14 amino acids. Germline CDR1 and CDR2: SGHNT and YYREEE (reference sequence). Here the CDR3 DNA reads TGTGCCAGCAGCCATAACGACAGGGGGCTCGGCTACACCTTC. It yields the protein CASSHNDRGLGYTF.

The chain recombines TRBV6-1 with TRBJ2-5; D remains unclear. The assigned J gene may be wrong: the sequence end matches TRBJ2-7 better. The CDR3 spans 10 residues. Germline lookup yields CDR1 MNHNS and CDR2 SASEGT. In DNA, the CDR3 is TGTGCCAGCGTTTTAGTCGAGCAGTACTTC. It is translated as CASVLVEQYF.

CDR3 loop: CASSLAWGTDTQYF. The CDR3 DNA sequence: TGTGCCAGCAGCTTAGCGTGGGGCACAGATACGCAGTATTTT. The rearrangement links TRBV7-9 to TRBJ2-3; the D is unclear. V lost 0 bases, J lost 1 base, and 5 bases lay in between. The CDR3 has 14 amino acids. The germline CDR1 and CDR2 sequences are SEHNR and FQNEAQ (reference sequence).

This clone was observed once. This chain links TRBV5-5 with TRBJ2-7, with 7 nucleotides matching TRBD2. CDR1 and CDR2 (germline): SGHKS, YYEKEE (reference sequence). This CDR3 has 13 amino acids. Trimming took 4 bases from V and 3 from J; bases not matched to a gene: 4. The CDR3 DNA reads as TGTGCCAGCAGCCCCGGACTAGTCTACGAGCAGTACTTC. Translated: CASSPGLVYEQYF.

The chain couples TRBV30 to TRBJ2-7, with TRBD1 matching over 9 bases. Trimming cost V 3 bases and J 8 bases; bases outside gene matches: 11. The CDR3 covers 14 residues. Germline V gives CDR1 GTSNPN, CDR2 SVGIG (reference sequence). DNA for the CDR3: TGTGCCTGGAGCGCCGGGACAGGGCCCCTGCAGCAGTACTTC. Protein product: CAWSAGTGPLQQYF.

The V call is TRBV7-8, the J call TRBJ1-1; 9 nucleotides line up with TRBD1. Germline CDR1 SGHVS, CDR2 FQNEAQ. After removal of 6 bases from V and 4 bases from J, the junction contained 6 bases not matched to a gene. The CDR3 totals 14 residues. The CDR3 coding sequence is TGTGCCAGCAGAGATGACAGGGGGGGCACTGAAGCTTTCTTT. This codes for CASRDDRGGTEAFF. Full variable domain (rest looked up from reference TRBV7-8 and TRBJ1-1): GAGVSQSPRYKVAKRGQDVALRCDPISGHVSLFWYQQALGQGPEFLTYFQNEAQLDKSGLPSDRFFAERPEGSVSTLKIQRTQQEDSAVYLCASRDDRGGTEAFFGQGTRLTVV.

V is TRBV7-8 and J is TRBJ1-3; D possibly corresponds to TRBD1 (5 bases). Germline lookup yields CDR1 SGHVS and CDR2 FQNEAQ. The V gene lost 4 bases and the J gene lost 8 bases, with 15 bases spanning the gap. The CDR3 loop spans 14 amino acids. CDR3 in amino acids: CASSYGRGGDTIYF. The CDR3, as DNA: TGTGCCAGCAGCTACGGGAGGGGAGGAGACACCATATATTTT. The full variable domain, completed using reference TRBV7-8 and TRBJ1-3, is GAGVSQSPRYKVAKRGQDVALRCDPISGHVSLFWYQQALGQGPEFLTYFQNEAQLDKSGLPSDRFFAERPEGSVSTLKIQRTQQEDSAVYLCASSYGRGGDTIYFGEGSWLTVV.

This sequence joins TRBV19 and TRBJ1-4; no clear D. The CDR3 loop spans 12 amino acids. V was trimmed by 4 bases and J by 7 bases, leaving 7 bases between them. The germline V gene encodes CDR1 LNHDA and CDR2 SQIVND (reference sequence). The CDR3, as DNA: TGTGCCAGTAGTAATTTGGTTGAAAAACTGTTTTTT. Protein sequence: CASSNLVEKLFF.